A single sample gave rise to the 25 T cell receptor beta chains below, sequenced in a study of T-cell memory formation after mild COVID-19. MiXCR was run by TCRdb on the 5' RACE reads, yielding one entry per CDR3 protein. The sample contains hundreds of thousands of distinct CDR3 sequences, 20% to 25% of which appear only once. Material: PBMCs or a T cell subset sorted from them (not recorded which). Receptor source: an adult woman who had mild COVID-19 (a few samples of this study predate the infection). Cell type and time point are not known.

V usage is TRBV25-1 and J usage is TRBJ2-7, with TRBD1 matching 8 bases. V gave up 3 bases and J gave up 2 bases; unmatched junction bases: 3. The CDR3 contains 14 residues. Germline-derived CDR1 and CDR2 are MGHDK and SYGVNS. CDR3 protein: CASSEDRVAYEQYF. The DNA for the CDR3 is TGTGCCAGCAGTGAGGACAGGGTTGCCTACGAGCAGTACTTC.

This sequence joins TRBV20-1 and TRBJ2-7; unclear D gene. In germline, CDR1 is DFQATT, CDR2 SNEGSKA (reference sequence). There are 15 residues in the CDR3. V lost 0 bases to trimming and J lost 0 bases, with 12 bases between them. The CDR3 reads CSARDSGVASYEQYF. The CDR3 region has the DNA TGCAGTGCTAGAGACTCAGGCGTAGCCTCCTACGAGCAGTACTTC.

The chain couples TRBV19 to TRBJ2-7, with D unresolved. The V and J ends lost 0 bases and 1 base respectively, with 10 bases between them. The CDR3 runs to 15 residues. Germline lookup yields CDR1 LNHDA and CDR2 SQIVND (reference sequence). CDR3 in DNA: TGTGCCAGTAGTATAGACTCGAGGCGGTCCTACGAGCAGTACTTC. Its protein is CASSIDSRRSYEQYF.

This rearrangement joins TRBV12-3 or TRBV12-4 to TRBJ2-3; 8 bases align to TRBD2. Trimming took 3 bases from V and 2 from J; bases not matched to a gene: 4. This CDR3 has 15 residues. The CDR3 coding sequence is TGTGCCAGCAGTTTCTTTAGCGGGACCACAGATACGCAGTATTTT. As protein: CASSFFSGTTDTQYF.

This rearrangement joins TRBV20-1 to TRBJ2-7; no firm D call. CDR3 length: 13 amino acids. Trimming left V 6 bases short and J 7 bases short, with 19 bases between. Germline CDR1 reads DFQATT; CDR2 reads SNEGSKA (reference sequence). The CDR3 loop is CSALTDALGEQYF. The DNA for the CDR3 is TGCAGTGCCCTGACGGACGCCCTAGGGGAGCAGTACTTC.

This clonotype has only a few counts. The chain combines TRBV5-5 with TRBJ1-2; a possible D gene is TRBD1 (6 bases). V dropped 4 bases and J dropped 4 bases, with 14 bases sitting between them. There are 14 residues in the CDR3. Germline CDR1 is SGHKS and CDR2 is YYEKEE (reference sequence). This chain's CDR3 is CASSPTTGPYGYTF. CDR3 in DNA: TGTGCCAGCAGCCCGACCACAGGGCCCTATGGCTACACCTTC.

This clonotype was observed a handful of times. The chain recombines TRBV5-1 with TRBJ2-2; D is perhaps TRBD1 or TRBD2 (5 bases each). The germline CDR1 and CDR2 sequences are SGHRS and YFSETQ. The CDR3 has 15 residues. Trimming removed 2 bases at V and 6 bases at J, with 14 bases between. CDR3: CASSFRDGASGELFF. CDR3 coding DNA: TGCGCCAGCAGCTTCCGGGACGGTGCGTCCGGGGAGCTGTTTTTT. The complete variable domain, with remaining parts taken from reference TRBV5-1 and TRBJ2-2, reads KAGVTQTPRYLIKTRGQQVTLSCSPISGHRSVSWYQQTPGQGLQFLFEYFSETQRNKGNFPGRFSGRQFSNSRSEMNVSTLELGDSALYLCASSFRDGASGELFFGEGSRLTVL.

The chain carries TRBV6-1 and TRBJ1-5; D perhaps matches TRBD1 (5 bases). V was pared by 2 bases and J by 7 bases, with 12 bases between. This CDR3 spans 14 amino acids. In germline, CDR1 is MNHNS, CDR2 SASEGT. CDR3: CASSESGAWQPQHF. CDR3 nucleotides: TGTGCCAGCAGTGAAAGTGGGGCATGGCAGCCCCAGCATTTT.

This clonotype came up once. V and J are TRBV12-3 or TRBV12-4 and TRBJ1-2; TRBD1 might be the D (6 bases). With 6 bases removed from V and 7 bases from J, the gap between germline ends came to 18 bases. CDR3 size: 14 residues. CDR3 sequence (DNA): TGTGCCAGCAGACCCAACGGACAGTCCGTTGGCTACACCTTC. The encoded protein is CASRPNGQSVGYTF.

The J gene is TRBJ1-3, the V gene TRBV14; D ambiguous. Trimming removed 0 bases at V and 4 bases at J, with 13 bases between. The length of the CDR3 is 16 residues. Germline CDR1 is SGHDN and CDR2 is FVKESK. The CDR3 is CASSQDREAYGNTIYF. Here the CDR3 DNA reads TGTGCCAGCAGCCAAGATAGGGAAGCTTACGGAAACACCATATATTTT.

This clonotype was detected a few times. V and J are TRBV12-3 or TRBV12-4 and TRBJ2-3; D is undetermined. V was shortened by 6 bases and J by 7 bases, with 17 bases between the two germline ends. This CDR3 is 14 amino acids long. In DNA form, the CDR3 reads TGTGCCAGCAGGAAGACCGGGCCCCCTAATACGCAGTATTTT. Translated: CASRKTGPPNTQYF.

The chain links TRBV7-2 to TRBJ2-2, with D perhaps assigned TRBD1 or TRBD2 (5 bases each). V lost 5 bases and J 6 bases, leaving 19 bases between the germline ends. The CDR3 consists of 16 residues. CDR1 is SGHTA, CDR2 FQGNSA, per germline. The CDR3: CASSPFPGTPAGELFF. The CDR3 DNA follows: TGTGCCAGCAGCCCCTTTCCCGGGACCCCGGCCGGGGAGCTGTTTTTT.

This chain's CDR3 is CAIKAGDGNYEQYF. CDR3 nucleotide sequence: TGTGCCATCAAGGCAGGGGACGGCAACTACGAGCAGTACTTC. V usage is TRBV10-3 and J usage is TRBJ2-7; D might be TRBD1 (6 bases). CDR1 is ENHRY, CDR2 SYGVKD, per germline. The V end lost 7 bases, the J end lost 3 bases, and 16 bases lay between the germline ends. The CDR3 extends over 14 amino acids.

This clonotype was observed at least ten times. CDR3 nucleotide sequence: TGTGCCACCAGTGATTTGGGACAGGGGCAAGAGACCCAGTACTTC. As protein: CATSDLGQGQETQYF. The gene calls are TRBV24-1 and TRBJ2-5; 9 bases fit TRBD1. This CDR3 is 15 amino acids long. Germline V gives CDR1 KGHDR, CDR2 SFDVKD. With 0 bases clipped from V and 2 bases from J, the junction kept 0 bases outside the gene matches.

This clonotype was counted a few times. This chain joins TRBV5-4 and TRBJ2-2; 7 bases fit TRBD2. Looked up from germline, CDR1 is SGHNT and CDR2 is YYREEE (reference sequence). This CDR3 spans 17 amino acids. Losses at the gene ends were 0 bases for V and 4 bases for J; bases not matched to a gene: 9. The CDR3 bases are TGTGCCAGCAGCTTGGGTCGCTGGCGGGAGACCACCGGGGAGCTGTTTTTT. This translates into CASSLGRWRETTGELFF.

In DNA, the CDR3 is TGTGCCAGCAGCCAAGATCCCACAGGGGGCCTGTCCGCCTATGGCTACACCTTC. Translated, it gives CASSQDPTGGLSAYGYTF. The chain carries TRBV3-1 and TRBJ1-2; 9 bases fit TRBD1. The CDR3 is made up of 18 amino acids. Trimming at V came to 0 bases and at J to 4 bases, leaving 12 bases not matched to a gene. Germline V lookup: CDR1 LGHDT, CDR2 YNNKEL (reference sequence).

This clonotype has just a few counts. The V and J genes are TRBV12-3 or TRBV12-4 and TRBJ2-5; TRBD1 aligns across 9 bases. Trimming cost V 6 bases and J 5 bases; bases outside gene matches: 10. This CDR3 region has 15 residues. CDR3 loop: CASSPTDRGVETQYF. The CDR3 region has the DNA TGTGCCAGCAGCCCCACGGACAGGGGAGTGGAGACCCAGTACTTC.

The V call is TRBV12-3 or TRBV12-4, the J call TRBJ2-1; no firm D call. Trimming cost V 6 bases and J 8 bases, with 8 bases left between them. The CDR3 is 11 amino acids. The CDR3 protein is CASSIVHEQFF. Here the CDR3 DNA reads TGTGCCAGCAGCATAGTTCATGAGCAGTTCTTC.

The CDR3 DNA is TGCGCCAGCAGCCAAGACTATTCCGGGTTCAGCACTGAAGCTTTCTTT. Protein: CASSQDYSGFSTEAFF. The chain links TRBV4-3 to TRBJ1-1; D gene ambiguous. V lost 0 bases and J lost 4, with 15 bases in between. This CDR3 comprises 16 residues. The germline CDR1 and CDR2 sequences are LGHNA and YSLEER.

This clonotype was seen only a few times. The chain recombines TRBV5-1 with TRBJ2-2, with 9 bases aligning to TRBD1. Trimming cost V 6 bases and J 3 bases; bases outside gene matches: 6. This CDR3 is built from 15 residues. Germline CDR1 reads SGHRS; CDR2 reads YFSETQ. CDR3 DNA sequence: TGCGCCAGCACCTCCGGGACAGGGCACACCGGGGAGCTGTTTTTT. Protein: CASTSGTGHTGELFF.

The chain combines TRBV6-1 with TRBJ2-3; tentative D call: TRBD2 (6 bases). The CDR3 runs 16 residues. CDR1 is MNHNS and CDR2 is SASEGT in the germline V gene. Trimming took 2 bases from V and 0 from J, leaving 12 bases between them. Here the CDR3 reads CASSEPIAVSTDTQYF. The CDR3 DNA sequence: TGTGCCAGCAGTGAACCCATAGCGGTTAGCACAGATACGCAGTATTTT.

V usage is TRBV6-2 or TRBV6-3 and J usage is TRBJ2-5; TRBD2 matches 10 bases. V shed 0 bases and J 4 bases; nucleotides not matched to a gene: 8. The V gene's germline CDR1 is MNHEY and CDR2 SVGEGT. The length of the CDR3 is 17 residues. The CDR3 spells CASSYSRLAGARETQYF. The CDR3 coding sequence is TGTGCCAGCAGTTACTCAAGGCTAGCGGGAGCTCGAGAGACCCAGTACTTC.

The V and J genes are TRBV5-1 and TRBJ1-6; perhaps TRBD1 as D (5 bases). The CDR3 is 13 amino acids. Looked up from germline, CDR1 is SGHRS and CDR2 is YFSETQ. V lost 0 bases and J lost 8, with 6 bases in between. The CDR3 nucleotides are TGCGCCAGCAGCTTGGTGGGGGATTCACCCCTCCACTTT. Protein product: CASSLVGDSPLHF.

The chain joins TRBV12-3 or TRBV12-4 to TRBJ2-7, with TRBD2 matching over 8 bases. The CDR3 has 15 residues. V lost 3 bases and J lost 5; bases outside the gene matches: 9. The CDR3 nucleotides are TGTGCCAGCAGTTTGGTGGTAGCGGGACGCGACGAGCAGTACTTC. This sequence encodes CASSLVVAGRDEQYF.

This clonotype showed up many times. The chain recombines TRBV6-2 or TRBV6-3 with TRBJ1-1; the D gene is possibly TRBD1 (5 bases). This CDR3 comprises 14 residues. Germline CDR1 and CDR2: MNHEY and SVGEGT. V was shortened by 0 bases and J by 3 bases, with 8 bases between the two germline ends. CDR3 amino acids: CASSYSHRYTEAFF. The CDR3 DNA reads as TGTGCCAGCAGTTACTCTCACAGGTACACTGAAGCTTTCTTT.